Following are 9 T cell receptor beta chains from one sample sequenced in a study of blood T cell repertoires in COVID-19 (TCRdb year 2020). Library preparation used the immunoSEQ multiplex PCR assay. In TCRdb, the immuneACCESS table is reduced to in-frame sequences with V and J assigned. These tables do not hold every clone; where another copy was compared, an unresolved V gene accounts for under half, and the others remain unexplained. The sample records 120,000 or so clones, 84% of which are singletons. About 4% of the sample is taken by the ten largest. Sequencing was done on a sample of PBMCs or T cells enriched from blood (not recorded which). Receptors were obtained from a woman between 25 and 40 years old who had recovered from COVID-19.

The gene calls are TRBV19 and TRBJ2-7; D remains unclear. Trimming removed 8 bases at V and 6 bases at J, with 14 bases between. CDR1 and CDR2 (germline): LNHDA, SQIVND (reference sequence). The CDR3 loop spans 12 amino acids. CDR3 protein: CASSPLTGEQYF. The CDR3, as DNA: TGTGCCAGTTCTCCCCTCACTGGCGAGCAGTACTTC.

The chain couples TRBV7-2 to TRBJ2-1; D is perhaps TRBD2 (6 bases). Germline assignment: CDR1 SGHTA and CDR2 FQGNSA. Trimming took off 5 bases at V and 8 bases at J, with 13 bases between the two ends. The CDR3 has 13 amino acids. CDR3 region: CASSHQGGDEQFF. The CDR3 bases are TGTGCCAGCAGCCACCAGGGAGGTGATGAGCAGTTCTTC.

The chain employs TRBV4-2 and TRBJ2-7; D may be TRBD2 (6 bases). V lost 4 bases and J lost 5, with 12 bases in between. Germline-derived CDR1 and CDR2 are LGHNA and YNFKEQ. The CDR3 is 13 residues long. The CDR3 nucleotides read TGTGCCAGCAGCCCAGGTCGCGGGGACGAGCAGTACTTC. Translating gives CASSPGRGDEQYF.

The chain links TRBV11-2 to TRBJ2-3; 10 nucleotides line up with TRBD1. The CDR3 extends over 15 amino acids. The germline V gene encodes CDR1 SGHAT and CDR2 FQNNGV. Germline trimming cut 5 bases from V and 4 bases from J; bases unmatched to any gene: 6. This chain's CDR3 is CASSRDRGVADTQYF. The CDR3 coding sequence is TGTGCCAGCAGCCGGGACAGGGGAGTTGCAGATACGCAGTATTTT.

This clone was seen more than once but under ten times. V usage is TRBV19 and J usage is TRBJ2-7; 9 bases map to TRBD2. The J segment lost 5 bases and the V segment lost 5 bases, leaving 4 bases of the junction unmatched. The CDR3 extends over 13 amino acids. Germline lookup yields CDR1 LNHDA and CDR2 SQIVND (reference sequence). The CDR3 protein is CASSSAGGNEQYF. The CDR3 DNA reads TGTGCCAGTAGTTCAGCGGGAGGTAACGAGCAGTACTTC.

The rearrangement links TRBV3-1 (or the pseudogene TRBV3-2) to TRBJ2-3; TRBD2 matches at 11 bases. This CDR3 comprises 17 residues. The ends lost 0 bases at V and 8 bases at J; junction bases unmatched: 10. In germline, CDR1 is LGHDT, CDR2 YNNKEL (reference sequence). The CDR3 reads CASSQDIAGGGASTQYF. The CDR3 nucleotides are TGTGCCAGCAGCCAAGATATAGCGGGAGGGGGTGCGAGTACGCAGTATTTT.

This clone was counted once. The chain recombines TRBV19 with TRBJ2-3; 11 bases fit TRBD2. This CDR3 region has 18 residues. Germline lookup yields CDR1 LNHDA and CDR2 SQIVND (reference sequence). Losses at the gene ends were 5 bases for V and 4 bases for J; bases not matched to a gene: 14. CDR3 residues: CASSETGLAASGADTQYF. CDR3 nucleotide sequence: TGTGCCAGTAGTGAAACGGGACTAGCGGCATCGGGGGCAGATACGCAGTATTTT. Full variable domain (outside the CDR3, taken from reference TRBV19 and TRBJ2-3): DGGITQSPKYLFRKEGQNVTLSCEQNLNHDAMYWYRQDPGQGLRLIYYSQIVNDFQKGDIAEGYSVSREKKESFPLTVTSAQKNPTAFYLCASSETGLAASGADTQYFGPGTRLTVL.

This chain uses TRBV21-1 with TRBJ1-6. TRBV21-1 is assigned pseudogene status. The CDR3 totals 15 residues. CDR3 sequence (DNA): TGTGCCAGCTCCGATGAGGGCGCGTATAATTCACCCCTCCACTTT. It specifies CASSDEGAYNSPLHF.

CDR3 bases: TGTGCCAGTATCGGAAGGGACAGGGGGGTCTGGACTAGCGGGAGGCTTAAAGAGACCCAGTACTTC. Its protein product is CASIGRDRGVWTSGRLKETQYF. The J gene is TRBJ2-5, the V gene TRBV19; 14 nucleotides agree with TRBD2. Germline V lookup: CDR1 LNHDA, CDR2 SQIVND (reference sequence). This CDR3 spans 22 amino acids. The V and J ends lost 7 bases and 3 bases, in that order; junction bases with no gene match: 25.